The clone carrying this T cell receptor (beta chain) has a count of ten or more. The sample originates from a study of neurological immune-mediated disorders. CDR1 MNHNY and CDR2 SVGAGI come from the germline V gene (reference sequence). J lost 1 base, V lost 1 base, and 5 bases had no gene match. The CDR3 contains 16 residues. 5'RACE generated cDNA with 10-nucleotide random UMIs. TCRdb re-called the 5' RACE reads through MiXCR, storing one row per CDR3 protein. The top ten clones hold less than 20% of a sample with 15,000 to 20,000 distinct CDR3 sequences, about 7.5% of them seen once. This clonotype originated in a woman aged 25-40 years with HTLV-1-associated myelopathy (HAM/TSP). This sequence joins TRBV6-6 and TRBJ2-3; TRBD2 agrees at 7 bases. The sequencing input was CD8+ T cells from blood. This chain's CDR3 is CASSYFKAGGTDTQYF. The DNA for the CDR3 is TGTGCCAGCAGTTACTTTAAGGCGGGAGGCACAGATACGCAGTATTTT.